Below are 26 T cell receptor beta chains sequenced from a single sample in a study of patients and donors after allogeneic stem cell transplantation. TCRdb fed the RT-PCR reads into MiXCR, producing one record per CDR3 protein. In the table there are under 200,000 distinct CDR3 sequences, 30% of which are singletons. Sequenced input: blood, either unsorted or a sorted T cell fraction (not recorded which). The source is a human donor who was either an allogeneic HSCT recipient or a stem cell or donor lymphocyte infusion donor (not recorded which). It is not recorded whose cells these are; they may come from a transplant donor.

The chain uses TRBV2 and TRBJ2-7; 8 nucleotides line up with TRBD1. J was trimmed by 0 bases and V by 10 bases; bases with no gene match: 8. The germline gives CDR1 SNHLY, CDR2 FYNNEI. CDR3 length: 14 residues. The CDR3, as DNA: TGTGCCATCGCGAGGGACAGGCACTCCTACGAGCAGTACTTC. Amino acid sequence: CAIARDRHSYEQYF. The full variable domain, completed using reference TRBV2 and TRBJ2-7, is EPEVTQTPSHQVTQMGQEVILRCVPISNHLYFYWYRQILGQKVEFLVSFYNNEISEKSEIFDDQFSVERPDGSNFTLKIRSTKLEDSAMYFCAIARDRHSYEQYFGPGTRLTVT.

About this clonotype: The junction shows a germline mismatch at one end, possibly a read error. The chain combines TRBV7-7 with TRBJ2-2; 10 bases map to TRBD2. The CDR3 is 15 residues long. The germline CDR1 and CDR2 sequences are SSHAT and FNYEAQ (reference sequence). The CDR3 sequence is CASSLTSGMSGELFF. The DNA for the CDR3 is TGTGCTAGCAGCTTAACTAGCGGGATGTCCGGGGAGCTGTTTTTT.

In DNA, the CDR3 is TGTGCCAGCAGCCCACGGGTAGGTGGTACTGAAGCTTTCTTT. This translates into CASSPRVGGTEAFF. This chain uses TRBV9 with TRBJ1-1, with D unresolved. The CDR3 has 14 amino acids. V was shortened by 4 bases and J by 5 bases, with 15 bases between the two germline ends. The germline V gene has CDR1 SGDLS and CDR2 YYNGEE.

This clonotype was counted ten times or more. The V and J genes are TRBV6-6 and TRBJ1-3; D call uncertain. The CDR3 spans 12 residues. CDR1 is MNHNY, CDR2 SVGAGI, per germline (reference sequence). The germline V and J ends were trimmed by 5 bases and 6 bases, with 8 bases remaining between them. The CDR3 DNA reads TGTGCCAGCAGTCGGGAGGAAAACACCATATATTTT. It encodes CASSREENTIYF.

The chain employs TRBV29-1 and TRBJ2-7; tentative D call: TRBD2 (6 bases). The germline V gene has CDR1 SQVTM and CDR2 ANQGSEA. The germline V and J ends were trimmed by 7 bases and 3 bases, with 13 bases remaining between them. CDR3 length: 12 amino acids. The DNA of the CDR3 is TGCAGCGGTGGGGAGGCGGGCTACGAGCAGTACTTC. Its translation: CSGGEAGYEQYF.

The chain combines TRBV18 with TRBJ2-3; the match to TRBD2 covers 7 bases. CDR1 is KGHSH and CDR2 is LQKENI in the germline V gene. The CDR3 length is 15 residues. V lost 6 bases and J lost 0; bases outside the gene matches: 6. The CDR3, as DNA: TGTGCCAGCTCCGGGACTATCTCTAGCACAGATACGCAGTATTTT. Protein sequence: CASSGTISSTDTQYF.

In its sample, this clonotype was seen a few times. CDR3 DNA: TGTGCCAGCAGCCAAGAGGGGGGCCCAGGGCCCCAGCATTTT. Translated: CASSQEGGPGPQHF. V usage is TRBV3-1 and J usage is TRBJ1-5; D may be TRBD1 (6 bases). The germline V and J ends were trimmed by 0 bases and 9 bases, with 12 bases remaining between them. The CDR3 spans 14 residues. Germline V gene lookup returns CDR1 LGHDT and CDR2 YNNKEL (reference sequence).

This rearrangement joins TRBV4-1 to TRBJ2-7; D gene uncertain. The germline V gene encodes CDR1 MGHRA and CDR2 YSYEKL. Trimming took off 2 bases at V and 3 bases at J, with 8 bases between the two ends. The CDR3 runs to 13 residues. The DNA of the CDR3 is TGCGCCAGCAGCCAACAAGGATTCTACGAGCAGTACTTC. Translating gives CASSQQGFYEQYF.

J is TRBJ2-7 and V is TRBV4-3; D is possibly TRBD1 (6 bases). Germline-derived CDR1 and CDR2 are LGHNA and YSLEER. CDR3 length: 15 amino acids. Trimming cost V 0 bases and J 3 bases, with 12 bases left between them. The CDR3 coding sequence is TGCGCCAGCAGCCAAGATGGGCAGGGGAACTACGAGCAGTACTTC. This codes for CASSQDGQGNYEQYF.

The chain uses TRBV12-3 or TRBV12-4 and TRBJ1-1; no definite D call. V lost 2 bases and J lost 1, with 14 bases in between. The CDR3 consists of 16 residues. The CDR3 region has the DNA TGTGCCAGCAGTTTATTCCCCGGACCGACGAACACTGAAGCTTTCTTT. This gives the protein CASSLFPGPTNTEAFF.

There are a few counts of this clonotype. The V and J genes are TRBV28 and TRBJ1-1; tentative D call: TRBD1 (6 bases). The CDR3 length is 16 residues. In germline, CDR1 is MDHEN, CDR2 SYDVKM. V lost 6 bases and J 1 base, leaving 18 bases between the germline ends. Here the CDR3 DNA reads TGTGCCAGCAGCCTTATCTGGACAGACCCGAACACTGAAGCTTTCTTT. This gives the protein CASSLIWTDPNTEAFF.

The chain has TRBV7-6 and TRBJ2-7, with D uncertain. Trimming removed 1 base from V and 0 bases from J, with 10 bases in between. This CDR3 has 15 amino acids. Germline values: CDR1 SGHVS, CDR2 FNYEAQ. CDR3 sequence reads: CASSLDPGTSYEQYF. DNA of the CDR3: TGTGCCAGCAGCTTAGATCCGGGTACCTCCTACGAGCAGTACTTC. The variable domain in full, completed from reference TRBV7-6 and TRBJ2-7, reads GAGVSQSPRYKVTKRGQDVALRCDPISGHVSLYWYRQALGQGPEFLTYFNYEAQQDKSGLPNDRFSAERPEGSISTLTIQRTEQRDSAMYRCASSLDPGTSYEQYFGPGTRLTVT.

This clonotype has just a few counts. V gene TRBV2 combines with J gene TRBJ2-7, with 7 bases fitting TRBD2. The trim removed 2 bases at V and 1 base at J, leaving 2 bases unmatched. In germline, CDR1 is SNHLY, CDR2 FYNNEI. This CDR3 has 14 residues. DNA for the CDR3: TGTGCCAGCAGTGAACTGCGGGAGTCCTACGAGCAGTACTTC. It codes for CASSELRESYEQYF.

The rearrangement links TRBV11-1 to TRBJ2-7, with TRBD2 matching over 8 bases. The CDR3 is 14 residues long. Germline values: CDR1 SGHAT, CDR2 FQDESV (reference sequence). The J segment lost 4 bases and the V segment lost 2 bases, leaving 4 bases of the junction unmatched. The CDR3 region is CASSLTSGYYEQYF. In DNA, the CDR3 is TGTGCCAGCAGCTTAACTAGCGGCTATTACGAGCAGTACTTC. Combining the CDR3 with reference TRBV11-1 and TRBJ2-7 gives the whole variable domain EAEVAQSPRYKITEKSQAVAFWCDPISGHATLYWYRQILGQGPELLVQFQDESVVDDSQLPKDRFSAERLKGVDSTLKIQPAELGDSAMYLCASSLTSGYYEQYFGPGTRLTVT.

J is TRBJ1-5 and V is TRBV10-3, with D unresolved. Looked up from germline, CDR1 is ENHRY and CDR2 is SYGVKD. CDR3 length equals 16 residues. V lost 0 bases and J 6 bases, leaving 15 bases between the germline ends. CDR3 sequence (DNA): TGTGCCATCAGTGAGTCGATCGTGGGATTTGGTCAGCCCCAGCATTTT. Translating gives CAISESIVGFGQPQHF.

A few counts support this clonotype. The chain links TRBV20-1 to TRBJ1-4; D might be TRBD1 (5 bases). The germline V gene encodes CDR1 DFQATT and CDR2 SNEGSKA (reference sequence). V lost 4 bases and J 2 bases, leaving 11 bases between the germline ends. The CDR3 sequence is 14 residues long. In DNA form, the CDR3 reads TGCAGTGCTATGGGGGACGGGACTAATGAAAAACTGTTTTTT. The encoded protein is CSAMGDGTNEKLFF.

In its sample, this clonotype was seen a few times. The chain combines TRBV12-3 or TRBV12-4 with TRBJ1-6; D gene ambiguous. The CDR3 runs 13 residues. V was pared by 0 bases and J by 14 bases, with 11 bases between. The CDR3 region is CASSLALGAALHF. CDR3 sequence (DNA): TGTGCCAGCAGTTTAGCGCTCGGTGCGGCCCTCCACTTT.

The chain carries TRBV6-2 or TRBV6-3 and TRBJ1-2; the D gene is possibly TRBD1 (6 bases). V lost 2 bases to trimming and J lost 2 bases, with 9 bases between them. CDR1 and CDR2 (germline): MNHEY, SVGEGT. CDR3 size: 14 residues. The DNA for the CDR3 is TGTGCCAGCAGTTACGATACAGGGAACTATGGCTACACCTTC. Its translation is CASSYDTGNYGYTF.

The genes are TRBV20-1 and TRBJ2-7; possibly TRBD1 or TRBD2 for D (5 bases each). This CDR3 is built from 14 residues. Germline assignment: CDR1 DFQATT and CDR2 SNEGSKA (reference sequence). The V end lost 3 bases, the J end lost 9 bases, and 21 bases lay between the germline ends. The CDR3 loop reads CSARLSGTYDGQYF. CDR3 nucleotides: TGCAGTGCTAGGTTGTCGGGGACCTACGATGGGCAGTACTTC.

This clonotype appeared a few times. The chain joins TRBV20-1 to TRBJ1-5; TRBD1 might be the D (6 bases). The CDR3 is made up of 15 amino acids. CDR1 is DFQATT, CDR2 SNEGSKA, per germline (reference sequence). The V end lost 0 bases, the J end lost 1 base, and 10 bases lay between the germline ends. CDR3 amino acids: CSAREGARSNQPQHF. The CDR3 DNA reads TGCAGTGCTAGAGAGGGGGCTAGGAGCAATCAGCCCCAGCATTTT.

The rearrangement uses TRBV7-6 and TRBJ2-5; either TRBD1 or TRBD2 may supply D (5 bases each). Germline CDR1 reads SGHVS; CDR2 reads FNYEAQ. CDR3 size: 14 residues. Trimming cost V 1 base and J 0 bases, with 6 bases left between them. In DNA form, the CDR3 reads TGTGCCAGCAGCTTAGGGGGGTACCAAGAGACCCAGTACTTC. Translation gives CASSLGGYQETQYF.

This chain links TRBV18 with TRBJ2-7; D is perhaps TRBD2 (5 bases). This CDR3 has 16 residues. Trimming cost V 2 bases and J 0 bases, with 14 bases left between them. Germline CDR1 reads KGHSH; CDR2 reads LQKENI. The CDR3 sequence is CASSPYEAVSSYEQYF. The CDR3 DNA is TGTGCCAGCTCACCATATGAAGCGGTGAGCTCCTACGAGCAGTACTTC.

This clonotype was counted between two and nine times. The J gene is TRBJ2-3, the V gene TRBV6-2 or TRBV6-3, with unresolved D. Germline V gene sequence: CDR1 MNHEY, CDR2 SVGEGT. This CDR3 contains 16 residues. Between the trimmed V and J ends, which lost 6 bases and 2 bases, there was a span of 18 bases. CDR3 amino acids: CASSSIGRADTDTQYF. The CDR3 DNA sequence: TGTGCCAGCAGCTCGATCGGTCGTGCGGACACAGATACGCAGTATTTT.

This sequence joins TRBV18 and TRBJ2-1; D is ambiguous. V was pared by 1 base and J by 5 bases, with 9 bases between. The CDR3 sequence is 14 residues long. CDR1 is KGHSH, CDR2 LQKENI, per germline. In DNA form, the CDR3 reads TGTGCCAGCTCACCACGGGAAATAGACAATGAGCAGTTCTTC. Translated: CASSPREIDNEQFF. Looking up the rest from reference TRBV18 and TRBJ2-1 gives the full variable domain: NAGVMQNPRHLVRRRGQEARLRCSPMKGHSHVYWYRQLPEEGLKFMVYLQKENIIDESGMPKERFSAEFPKEGPSILRIQQVVRGDSAAYFCASSPREIDNEQFFGPGTRLTVL.

This clonotype was picked up one time. The chain uses TRBV28 and TRBJ2-1; D not certain. CDR1 and CDR2 from the germline V gene are MDHEN and SYDVKM. This CDR3 is 14 amino acids long. The ends were cut back, 10 bases at V and 1 base at J, with 14 bases in the middle. The CDR3 sequence: CATVVGSSYNEQFF. CDR3 nucleotides: TGTGCCACCGTTGTGGGAAGTTCCTACAATGAGCAGTTCTTC.

As to this clonotype: A much larger clone sits a single nucleotide away, making a read error possible. The V call is TRBV12-3 or TRBV12-4, the J call TRBJ2-7; D ambiguous. The CDR3 has 14 amino acids. CDR3 in DNA: TGTGCCAGCAGTTTAGGCGGTAGCTCCTGCGAGCAGTACTTC. It is translated as CASSLGGSSCEQYF.